Below are 26 T cell receptor beta chains sequenced from a single sample in a study of cytomegalovirus exposure and HLA in healthy donors. Primers: 60 Vbeta forward and 13 Jbeta reverse. TCRdb's table, derived via immunoSEQ multiplex PCR, lists solely in-frame clones and lacks some. Of hundreds of thousands of clones in the sample, roughly 90% are singletons; the top ten hold approximately 2.2%. The material sequenced was PBMCs. Receptors were obtained from a woman aged 18-35 years in good health and CMV-seronegative.

The chain couples TRBV5-6 to TRBJ2-7, with 7 bases that match TRBD1. The length of the CDR3 is 14 residues. CDR1 is SGHDT, CDR2 YYEEEE, per germline. With V trimmed by 4 bases and J by 2 bases, 6 bases remained unmatched. CDR3 loop: CASSVPGQPYEQYF. CDR3 DNA: TGTGCCAGCAGCGTACCGGGACAGCCCTACGAGCAGTACTTC.

The chain is built from TRBV6-1 and TRBJ1-3, with TRBD1 matching 9 bases. The CDR3 is 15 residues long. The V and J ends lost 0 bases and 7 bases, in that order; junction bases with no gene match: 4. CDR1 and CDR2 (germline): MNHNS, SASEGT. The CDR3 here is CASSEAGTGSNTIYF. The CDR3, as DNA: TGTGCCAGCAGTGAAGCCGGGACAGGGAGCAACACCATATATTTT.

This rearrangement joins TRBV29-1 to TRBJ2-1; 13 nucleotides agree with TRBD2. Trimming cost V 0 bases and J 8 bases; bases outside gene matches: 16. Germline CDR1 SQVTM, CDR2 ANQGSEA. The CDR3 runs to 19 residues. CDR3: CSVEDRSLWTSGGGYEQFF. DNA of the CDR3: TGCAGCGTTGAAGATCGGTCTCTTTGGACTAGCGGGGGAGGGTATGAGCAGTTCTTC.

The chain recombines TRBV7-7 with TRBJ2-3; 12 bases are shared with TRBD2. V shed 5 bases and J 2 bases; nucleotides not matched to a gene: 5. Germline V CDR1 and CDR2: SSHAT, FNYEAQ (reference sequence). The CDR3 consists of 16 residues. The CDR3 bases are TGTGCCAGCAGCGCCGGGACTAGCGGGCTCACAGATACGCAGTATTTT. This translates into CASSAGTSGLTDTQYF.

The chain carries TRBV10-3 and TRBJ1-5; D call uncertain. The germline gives CDR1 ENHRY, CDR2 SYGVKD. The CDR3 extends over 15 amino acids. V lost 4 bases, J lost 5 bases, and 15 bases lay in between. The CDR3 spells CAISGTGDSDQPQHF. The CDR3 DNA is TGTGCCATCAGTGGTACGGGAGATTCGGATCAGCCCCAGCATTTT.

The chain joins TRBV2 to TRBJ1-1; TRBD1 matches 7 bases. Germline CDR1 is SNHLY and CDR2 is FYNNEI. The CDR3 is made up of 13 amino acids. V shed 8 bases, J shed 1 base, and the junction held 4 bases outside the gene matches. For the CDR3, the DNA is TGTGCCAGCGCCGGGACAGCGAACACTGAAGCTTTCTTT. Protein product: CASAGTANTEAFF.

The chain carries TRBV15 and TRBJ2-7; 7 bases match TRBD2. Trimming cost V 0 bases and J 0 bases; bases outside gene matches: 8. The germline gives CDR1 LNHNV, CDR2 YYDKDF (reference sequence). CDR3 size: 17 residues. CDR3 nucleotide sequence: TGTGCCACCAGCAGAGATAGGGAGGGCCGGAGCTCCTACGAGCAGTACTTC. Its protein is CATSRDREGRSSYEQYF.

Concerning this clone: The identical CDR3 is also encoded by other nucleotide sequences in the sample. J is TRBJ2-2 and V is TRBV19; 10 nucleotides line up with TRBD1. There are 15 residues in the CDR3. Germline loops: CDR1 LNHDA, CDR2 SQIVND (reference sequence). Trimming cost V 5 bases and J 3 bases; bases outside gene matches: 3. The DNA of the CDR3 is TGTGCCAGTAGTCCCGGGACAGGGGACACCGGGGAGCTGTTTTTT. Its translation is CASSPGTGDTGELFF.

CDR3 in DNA: TGTGCCAGCAGCTTAGGGACAGGGTTGGATGGCAATCAGCCCCAGCATTTT. Amino acid sequence: CASSLGTGLDGNQPQHF. The rearrangement uses TRBV7-9 and TRBJ1-5; the match to TRBD1 covers 8 bases. This CDR3 spans 17 amino acids. CDR1 SEHNR and CDR2 FQNEAQ come from the germline V gene (reference sequence). V shed 1 base, J shed 2 bases, and the junction held 7 bases outside the gene matches.

This clone was detected only once. The rearrangement links TRBV7-3 to TRBJ2-3, with 7 bases matching TRBD1. CDR3 length: 14 amino acids. With 5 bases clipped from V and 4 bases from J, the junction kept 6 bases outside the gene matches. Germline CDR1 SGHTA, CDR2 FQGTGA. Here the CDR3 DNA reads TGTGCCAGCAGCCTCAAAACAGGGGCAGATACGCAGTATTTT. It yields the protein CASSLKTGADTQYF.

The CDR3 sequence is CASSYKRGDYEQYF. The CDR3 DNA sequence: TGTGCCAGCAGTTATAAGCGGGGCGACTACGAGCAGTACTTC. This chain joins TRBV6-5 and TRBJ2-7; 7 bases fit TRBD2. Germline V lookup: CDR1 MNHEY, CDR2 SVGAGI. Trimming removed 3 bases from V and 3 bases from J; junction bases left unmatched: 5. This CDR3 has 14 amino acids.

The chain is built from TRBV10-3 and TRBJ2-2; D might be TRBD1 (6 bases). Germline V lookup: CDR1 ENHRY, CDR2 SYGVKD. CDR3 size: 14 residues. The V and J ends lost 4 bases and 0 bases respectively, with 6 bases between them. The CDR3 region has the DNA TGTGCCATCAGTGGGACAGCGAACACCGGGGAGCTGTTTTTT. It encodes CAISGTANTGELFF.

The CDR3: CAISESSSGNTIYF. Here the CDR3 DNA reads TGTGCCATCAGTGAATCCAGCTCTGGAAACACCATATATTTT. V is TRBV10-3 and J is TRBJ1-3; D call uncertain. The CDR3 covers 14 residues. CDR1 and CDR2 from the germline V gene are ENHRY and SYGVKD. Trimming left V 3 bases short and J 0 bases short, with 6 bases between.

This clone has a handful of counts. Relative to the germline gene, one junction end is altered; a read error may explain this. This sequence joins TRBV7-9 and TRBJ2-3; 7 bases agree with TRBD2. CDR1 is SEHNR, CDR2 FQNEAQ, per germline (reference sequence). This CDR3 is built from 14 residues. As DNA, the CDR3 is TGTTCCAGCAGCTTAAGCAGGGAGGGAGATACGCAGTATTTT. This sequence encodes CSSSLSREGDTQYF. The full variable domain, with the rest looked up from reference TRBV7-9 and TRBJ2-3, is DTGVSQNPRHKITKRGQNVTFRCDPISEHNRLYWYRQTLGQGPEFLTYFQNEAQLEKSRLLSDRFSAERPKGSFSTLEIQRTEQGDSAMYLCSSSLSREGDTQYFGPGTRLTVL.

J is TRBJ1-1 and V is TRBV30; 9 bases fit TRBD1. V shed 4 bases and J 9 bases; nucleotides not matched to a gene: 9. CDR3 length equals 13 residues. Germline CDR1 GTSNPN, CDR2 SVGIG (reference sequence). CDR3 DNA: TGTGCCTGGACCTTTATGACAGGGGGTAAAGCTTTCTTT. Its protein product is CAWTFMTGGKAFF.

In its sample, this clone was seen once. V gene TRBV15 combines with J gene TRBJ2-7, with D perhaps TRBD1 (8 bases). This CDR3 has 14 amino acids. Trimming stripped 3 bases from V and 6 bases from J, with 15 bases between. CDR1 is LNHNV, CDR2 YYDKDF, per germline (reference sequence). The CDR3: CATSRGGTGVEQYF. The CDR3 coding sequence is TGTGCCACCAGCAGGGGGGGGACAGGAGTCGAGCAGTACTTC.

This chain joins TRBV21-1 and TRBJ2-3; the DNA was not used to check the table's D call, TRBD2. TRBV21-1 is an annotated pseudogene. This CDR3 has 16 amino acids. CDR3 region: CASSKPGAGSTDTQYF. The DNA of the CDR3 is TGTGCCAGCAGCAAACCGGGAGCGGGGAGCACAGATACGCAGTATTTT.

This clone was seen a handful of times. The V and J genes are TRBV18 and TRBJ1-1; tentative D call: TRBD1 (5 bases). Germline V gene sequence: CDR1 KGHSH, CDR2 LQKENI. V dropped 6 bases and J dropped 0 bases, with 14 bases sitting between them. The CDR3 is 15 amino acids. In DNA form, the CDR3 reads TGTGCCAGCTCCCCGAGGGACTTCCTGAACACTGAAGCTTTCTTT. This encodes CASSPRDFLNTEAFF.

The V call is TRBV6-1, the J call TRBJ1-3, with 9 bases that match TRBD1. This CDR3 is built from 16 residues. Germline CDR1 MNHNS, CDR2 SASEGT. J lost 5 bases, V lost 4 bases, and 9 bases had no gene match. The CDR3 sequence: CASSGLGTGLRNTIYF. In nucleotides, the CDR3 is TGTGCCAGCAGTGGGCTCGGGACAGGGCTCAGAAACACCATATATTTT.

The chain employs TRBV15 and TRBJ1-2, with 7 bases aligning to TRBD1. The germline CDR1 and CDR2 sequences are LNHNV and YYDKDF (reference sequence). The CDR3 extends over 15 amino acids. V shed 0 bases and J 5 bases; nucleotides not matched to a gene: 6. In DNA form, the CDR3 reads TGTGCCACCAGCAGAGATCGACAGGGAGGATATGGCTACACCTTC. Protein: CATSRDRQGGYGYTF.

The chain couples TRBV4-1 to TRBJ1-2; 7 bases are shared with TRBD1. This CDR3 comprises 14 residues. Trimming at V came to 2 bases and at J to 6 bases, leaving 6 bases not matched to a gene. Germline V gives CDR1 MGHRA, CDR2 YSYEKL. The CDR3 region has the DNA TGCGCCAGCAGCCAACAGACAGGGATAAATGGCTACACCTTC. Translating it yields CASSQQTGINGYTF.

The V and J genes are TRBV4-1 and TRBJ1-5; 7 bases agree with TRBD1. The V gene end was trimmed by 2 bases and the J gene end by 7 bases; junction bases not matched to a gene: 14. This CDR3 is 17 amino acids long. From germline, CDR1 is MGHRA and CDR2 YSYEKL. The CDR3 loop reads CASSQLINRGSSQPQHF. CDR3 coding DNA: TGCGCCAGCAGCCAACTTATAAACAGGGGATCAAGCCAGCCCCAGCATTTT.

The gene calls are TRBV4-1 and TRBJ1-1; 10 positions match TRBD1. Germline V lookup: CDR1 MGHRA, CDR2 YSYEKL. Losses at the gene ends were 0 bases for V and 4 bases for J; bases not matched to a gene: 14. CDR3 size: 19 residues. CDR3 residues: CASSQDPGTGVNRITEAFF. CDR3 DNA sequence: TGCGCCAGCAGCCAAGATCCCGGGACAGGGGTGAATAGAATCACTGAAGCTTTCTTT.

This rearrangement joins TRBV19 to TRBJ1-5; maybe TRBD1 (5 bases). The CDR3 is 17 residues long. V lost 5 bases and J lost 4, with 21 bases in between. Germline-derived CDR1 and CDR2 are LNHDA and SQIVND (reference sequence). CDR3 nucleotides: TGTGCCAGTAGTTCCCGCCAATACGACAGCTTGAATCAGCCCCAGCATTTT. Translation: CASSSRQYDSLNQPQHF.

The genes are TRBV11-2 and TRBJ1-1, with D possibly being TRBD1 (5 bases). This CDR3 is built from 17 residues. Germline CDR1 reads SGHAT; CDR2 reads FQNNGV. The ends were cut back, 7 bases at V and 1 base at J, with 22 bases in the middle. The CDR3 bases are TGTGCCAGCACCTGGGGCACCTTGGCCAGAAAGAACACTGAAGCTTTCTTT. Its translation is CASTWGTLARKNTEAFF.

The chain combines TRBV2 with TRBJ2-3; maybe TRBD1 (5 bases). CDR1 is SNHLY, CDR2 FYNNEI, per germline. The CDR3 is 11 residues long. Trimming stripped 7 bases from V and 3 bases from J, with 5 bases between. CDR3 amino acids: CASKGTDTQYF. CDR3 nucleotides: TGTGCCAGCAAGGGGACAGATACGCAGTATTTT.